The TCR beta chain under discussion was sequenced for a study of Tregs in tolerant kidney transplant recipients. Points from the study as a whole: Nucleotide sequences could not be compared across some patients' samples due to primer changes. Activated donor B cell expansion appeared to reveal the most relevant donor-specific TCRbeta repertoire.

The method was immunoSEQ multiplex PCR; TCRdb's version includes in-frame clones alone and lacks a portion of them. There are fewer than 7,000 clones in the sample, with less than 7% held by the top ten. Related graft donors supplied nonmyeloablative bone marrow transplants, and mixed chimerism was transient. V dropped 6 bases and J dropped 1 base, with 16 bases sitting between them. The CDR3 has 14 amino acids. Germline CDR1 and CDR2: DFQATT and SNEGSKA (reference sequence). With regard to this clone: Its antigen is still unknown. The CDR3 end lies 3 residues beyond the end of the read and is filled in from the germline J gene.

Sequencing used CD4+ T cells from blood (PBMCs), obtained 6 months after the transplant. The source of this sequence is a human patient who received a combined kidney and bone marrow transplant. Part of the T cells may come from the graft donor. This chain links TRBV20-1 with TRBJ2-7; D possibly corresponds to TRBD1 (6 bases). This chain's CDR3 is CSAVSTGVSYEQYF. The CDR3 bases that were read are TGCAGTGCCGTTTCGACAGGAGTATCCTACGAG.